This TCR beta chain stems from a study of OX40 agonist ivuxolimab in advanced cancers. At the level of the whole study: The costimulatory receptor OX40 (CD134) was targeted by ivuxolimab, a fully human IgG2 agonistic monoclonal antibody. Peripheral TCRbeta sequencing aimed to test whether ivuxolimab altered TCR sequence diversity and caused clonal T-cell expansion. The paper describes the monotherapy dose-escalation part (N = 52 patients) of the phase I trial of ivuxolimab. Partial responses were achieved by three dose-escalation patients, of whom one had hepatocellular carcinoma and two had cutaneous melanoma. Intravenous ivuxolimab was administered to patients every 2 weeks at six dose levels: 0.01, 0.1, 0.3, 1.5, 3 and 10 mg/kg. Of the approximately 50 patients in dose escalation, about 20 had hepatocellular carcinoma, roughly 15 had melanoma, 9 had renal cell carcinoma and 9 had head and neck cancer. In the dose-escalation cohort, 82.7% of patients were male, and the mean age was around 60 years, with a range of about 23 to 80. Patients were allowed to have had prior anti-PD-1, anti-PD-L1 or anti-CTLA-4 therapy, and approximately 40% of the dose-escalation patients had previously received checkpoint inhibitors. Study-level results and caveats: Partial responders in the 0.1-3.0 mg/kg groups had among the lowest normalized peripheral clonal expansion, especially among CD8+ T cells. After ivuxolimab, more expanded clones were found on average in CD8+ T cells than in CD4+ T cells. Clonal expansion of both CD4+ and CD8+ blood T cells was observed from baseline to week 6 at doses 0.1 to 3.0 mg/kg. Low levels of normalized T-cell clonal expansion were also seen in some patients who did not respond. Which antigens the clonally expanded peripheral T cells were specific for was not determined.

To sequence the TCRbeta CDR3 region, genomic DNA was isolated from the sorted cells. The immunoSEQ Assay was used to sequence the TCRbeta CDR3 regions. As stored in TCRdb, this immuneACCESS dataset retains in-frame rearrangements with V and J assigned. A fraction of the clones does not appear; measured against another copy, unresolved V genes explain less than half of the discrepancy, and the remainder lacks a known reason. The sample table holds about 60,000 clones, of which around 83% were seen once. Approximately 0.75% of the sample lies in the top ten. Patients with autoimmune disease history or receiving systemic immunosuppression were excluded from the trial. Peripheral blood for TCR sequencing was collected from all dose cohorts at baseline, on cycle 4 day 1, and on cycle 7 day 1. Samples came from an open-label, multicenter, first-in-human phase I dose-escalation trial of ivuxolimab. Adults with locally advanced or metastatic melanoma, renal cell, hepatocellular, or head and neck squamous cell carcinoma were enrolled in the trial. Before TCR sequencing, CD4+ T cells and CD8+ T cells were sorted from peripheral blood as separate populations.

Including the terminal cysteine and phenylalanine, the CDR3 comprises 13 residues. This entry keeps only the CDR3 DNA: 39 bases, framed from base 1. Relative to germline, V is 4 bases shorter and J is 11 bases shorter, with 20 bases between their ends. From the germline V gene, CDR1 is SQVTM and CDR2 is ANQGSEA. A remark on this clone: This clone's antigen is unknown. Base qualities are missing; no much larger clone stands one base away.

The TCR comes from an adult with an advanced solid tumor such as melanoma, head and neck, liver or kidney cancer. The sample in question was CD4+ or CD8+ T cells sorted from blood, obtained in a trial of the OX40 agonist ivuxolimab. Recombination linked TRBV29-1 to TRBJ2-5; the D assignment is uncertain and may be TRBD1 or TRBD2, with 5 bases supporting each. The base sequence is TGCAGCGTTGTTGGCCAGGGAGTGGGAGAGCAGTACTTC. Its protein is CSVVGQGVGEQYF.